Sequencing of this T cell receptor beta chain was carried out in a study of cytomegalovirus exposure and HLA in healthy donors. Study-level findings and limits: Most TCRs appeared rarely, but some public TCRs recurred in many donors.

The CDR3 runs 14 residues. In germline, CDR1 is MGHRA, CDR2 YSYEKL. Between the trimmed V and J ends, which lost 1 base and 0 bases, there was a span of 6 bases. Concerning this clone: What it recognizes is unknown.

PCR primers comprised 60 Vbeta and 13 Jbeta primers. Assay used: immunoSEQ multiplex PCR; TCRdb lists only in-frame clones, some missing. The sample carries 200,000 or so clones, around 77% recorded once. Each donor's status was that of a healthy bone marrow donor. The source is a woman in her thirties in good health and CMV-seronegative. The sequenced sample was PBMCs. This chain links TRBV4-1 with TRBJ1-1; the D is unclear. The CDR3 region is CASSQAAMNTEAFF. DNA of the CDR3: TGCGCCAGCAGCCAAGCAGCGATGAACACTGAAGCTTTCTTT.